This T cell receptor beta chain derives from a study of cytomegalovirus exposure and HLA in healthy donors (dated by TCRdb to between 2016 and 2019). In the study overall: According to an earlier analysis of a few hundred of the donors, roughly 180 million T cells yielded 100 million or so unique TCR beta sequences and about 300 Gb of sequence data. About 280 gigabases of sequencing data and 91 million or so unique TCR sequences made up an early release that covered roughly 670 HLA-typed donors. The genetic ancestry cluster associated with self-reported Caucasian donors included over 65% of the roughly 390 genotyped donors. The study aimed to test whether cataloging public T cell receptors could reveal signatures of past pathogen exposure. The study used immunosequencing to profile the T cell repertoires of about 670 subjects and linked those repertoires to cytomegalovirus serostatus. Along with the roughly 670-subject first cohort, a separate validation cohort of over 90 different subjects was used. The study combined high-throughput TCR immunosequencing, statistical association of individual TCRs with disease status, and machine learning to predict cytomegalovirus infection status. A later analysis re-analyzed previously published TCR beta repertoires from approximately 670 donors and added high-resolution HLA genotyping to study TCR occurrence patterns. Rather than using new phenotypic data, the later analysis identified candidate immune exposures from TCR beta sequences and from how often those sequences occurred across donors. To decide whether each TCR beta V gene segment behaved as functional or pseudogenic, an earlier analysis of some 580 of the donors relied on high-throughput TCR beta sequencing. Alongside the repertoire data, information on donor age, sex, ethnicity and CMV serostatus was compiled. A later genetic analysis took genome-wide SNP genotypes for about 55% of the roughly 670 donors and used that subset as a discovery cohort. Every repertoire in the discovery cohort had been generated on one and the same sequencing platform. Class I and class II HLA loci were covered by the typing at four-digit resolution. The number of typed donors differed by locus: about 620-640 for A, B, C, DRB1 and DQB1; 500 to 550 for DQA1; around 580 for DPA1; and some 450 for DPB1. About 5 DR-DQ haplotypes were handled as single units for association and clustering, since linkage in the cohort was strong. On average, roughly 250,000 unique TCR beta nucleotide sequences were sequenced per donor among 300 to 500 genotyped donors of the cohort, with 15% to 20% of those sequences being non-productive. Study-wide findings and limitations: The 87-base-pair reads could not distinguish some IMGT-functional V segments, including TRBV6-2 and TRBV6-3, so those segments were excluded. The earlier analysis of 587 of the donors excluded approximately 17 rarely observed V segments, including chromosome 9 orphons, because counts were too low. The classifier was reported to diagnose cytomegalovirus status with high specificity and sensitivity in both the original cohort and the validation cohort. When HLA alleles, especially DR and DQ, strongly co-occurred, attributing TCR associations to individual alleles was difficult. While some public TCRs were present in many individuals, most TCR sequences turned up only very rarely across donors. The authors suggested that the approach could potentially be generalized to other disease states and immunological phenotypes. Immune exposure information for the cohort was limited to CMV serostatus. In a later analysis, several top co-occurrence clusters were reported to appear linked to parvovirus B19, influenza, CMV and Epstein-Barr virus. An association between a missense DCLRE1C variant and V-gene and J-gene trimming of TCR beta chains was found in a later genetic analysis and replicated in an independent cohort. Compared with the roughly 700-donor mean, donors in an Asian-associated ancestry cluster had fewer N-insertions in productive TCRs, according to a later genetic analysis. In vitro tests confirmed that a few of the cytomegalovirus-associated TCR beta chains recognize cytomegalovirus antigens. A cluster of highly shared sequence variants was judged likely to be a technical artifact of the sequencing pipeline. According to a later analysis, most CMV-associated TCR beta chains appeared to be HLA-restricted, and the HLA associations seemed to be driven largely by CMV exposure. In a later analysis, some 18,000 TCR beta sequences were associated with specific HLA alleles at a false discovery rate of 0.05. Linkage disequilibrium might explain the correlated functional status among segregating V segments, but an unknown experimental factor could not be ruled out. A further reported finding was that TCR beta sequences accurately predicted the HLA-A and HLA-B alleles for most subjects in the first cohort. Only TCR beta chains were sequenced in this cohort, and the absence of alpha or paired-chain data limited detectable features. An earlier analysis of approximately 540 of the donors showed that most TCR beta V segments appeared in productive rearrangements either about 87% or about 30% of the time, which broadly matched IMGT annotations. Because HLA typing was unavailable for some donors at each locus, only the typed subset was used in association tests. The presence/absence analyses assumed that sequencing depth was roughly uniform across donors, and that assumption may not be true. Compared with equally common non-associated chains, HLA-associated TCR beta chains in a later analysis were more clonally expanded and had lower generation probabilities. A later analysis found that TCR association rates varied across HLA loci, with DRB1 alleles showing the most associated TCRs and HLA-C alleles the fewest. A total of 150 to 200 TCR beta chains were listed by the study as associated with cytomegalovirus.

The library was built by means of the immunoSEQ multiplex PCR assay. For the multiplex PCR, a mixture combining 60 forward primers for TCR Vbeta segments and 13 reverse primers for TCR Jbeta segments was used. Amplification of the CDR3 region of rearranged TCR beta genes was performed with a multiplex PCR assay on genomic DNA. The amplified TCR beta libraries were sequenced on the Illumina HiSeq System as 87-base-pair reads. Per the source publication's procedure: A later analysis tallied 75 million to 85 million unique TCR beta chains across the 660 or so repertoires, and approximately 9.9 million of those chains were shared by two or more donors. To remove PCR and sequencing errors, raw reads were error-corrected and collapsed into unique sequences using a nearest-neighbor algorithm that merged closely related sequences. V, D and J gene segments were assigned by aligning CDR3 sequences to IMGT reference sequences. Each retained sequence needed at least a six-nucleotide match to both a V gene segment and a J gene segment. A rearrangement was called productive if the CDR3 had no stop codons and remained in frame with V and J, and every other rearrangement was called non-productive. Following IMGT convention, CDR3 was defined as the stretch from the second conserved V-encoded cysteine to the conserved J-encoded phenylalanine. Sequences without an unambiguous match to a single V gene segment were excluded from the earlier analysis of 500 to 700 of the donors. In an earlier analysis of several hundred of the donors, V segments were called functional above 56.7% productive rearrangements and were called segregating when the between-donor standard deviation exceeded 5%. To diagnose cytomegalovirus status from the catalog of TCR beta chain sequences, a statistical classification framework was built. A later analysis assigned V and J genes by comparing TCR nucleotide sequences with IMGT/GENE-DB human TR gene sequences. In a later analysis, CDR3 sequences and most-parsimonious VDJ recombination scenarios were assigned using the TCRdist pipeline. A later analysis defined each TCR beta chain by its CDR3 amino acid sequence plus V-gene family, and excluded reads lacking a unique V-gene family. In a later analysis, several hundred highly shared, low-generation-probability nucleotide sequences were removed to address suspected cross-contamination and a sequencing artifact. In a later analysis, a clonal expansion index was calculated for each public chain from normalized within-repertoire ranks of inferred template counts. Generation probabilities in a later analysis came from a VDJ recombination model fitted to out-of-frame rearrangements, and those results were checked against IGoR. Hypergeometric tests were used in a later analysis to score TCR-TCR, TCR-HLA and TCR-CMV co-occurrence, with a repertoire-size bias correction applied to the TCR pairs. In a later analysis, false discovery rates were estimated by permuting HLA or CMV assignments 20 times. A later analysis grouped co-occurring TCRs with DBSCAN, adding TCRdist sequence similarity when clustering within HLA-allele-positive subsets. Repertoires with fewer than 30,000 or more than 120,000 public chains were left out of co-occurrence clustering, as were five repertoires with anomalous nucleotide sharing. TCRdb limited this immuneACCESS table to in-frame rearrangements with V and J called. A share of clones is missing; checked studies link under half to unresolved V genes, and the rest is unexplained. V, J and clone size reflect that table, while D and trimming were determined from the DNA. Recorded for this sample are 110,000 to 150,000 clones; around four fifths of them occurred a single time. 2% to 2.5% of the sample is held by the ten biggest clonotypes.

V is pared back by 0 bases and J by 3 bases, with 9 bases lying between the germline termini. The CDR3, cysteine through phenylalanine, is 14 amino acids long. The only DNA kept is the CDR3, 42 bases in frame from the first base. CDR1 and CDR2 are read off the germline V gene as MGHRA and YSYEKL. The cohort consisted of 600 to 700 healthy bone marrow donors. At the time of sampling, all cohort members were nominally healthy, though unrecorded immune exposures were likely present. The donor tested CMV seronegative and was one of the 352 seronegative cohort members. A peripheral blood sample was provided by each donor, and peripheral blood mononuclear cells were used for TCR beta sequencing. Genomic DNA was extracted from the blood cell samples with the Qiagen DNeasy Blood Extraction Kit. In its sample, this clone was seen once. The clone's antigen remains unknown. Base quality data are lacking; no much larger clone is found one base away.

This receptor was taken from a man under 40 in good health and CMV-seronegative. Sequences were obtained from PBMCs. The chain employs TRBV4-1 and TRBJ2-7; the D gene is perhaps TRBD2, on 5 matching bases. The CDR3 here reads CASSQDNGLYEQYF. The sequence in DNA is TGCGCCAGCAGCCAAGACAACGGACTCTACGAGCAGTACTTC.